A single sample gave rise to the 9 T cell receptor beta chains below, sequenced in a study of blood T cell repertoires in COVID-19 (dated by TCRdb to 2019 to 2021). The library was produced with the immunoSEQ multiplex PCR assay. Held by TCRdb, this immuneACCESS table contains in-frame sequences only and omits some clones. Under half of the omission traces to an unresolved V gene where checked; the cause of the rest is unknown. Counted in this sample were approximately 250,000 clones; about 80% of them appeared once. The ten biggest clones cover around 7.8% of the sample. Material for sequencing was peripheral blood. The receptors stem from a human donor in a cohort sampled during active COVID-19.

The rearrangement joins TRBV7-8 to TRBJ1-2; D is uncertain. The CDR3 runs 14 residues. V was cut by 2 bases and J by 3 bases, with 10 bases left in between. Germline V gives CDR1 SGHVS, CDR2 FQNEAQ. The CDR3 reads CASSLRRFDYGYTF. CDR3 nucleotide sequence: TGTGCCAGCAGCTTAAGGAGGTTTGACTATGGCTACACCTTC.

This chain links TRBV3-1 (or the pseudogene TRBV3-2) with TRBJ1-1, with TRBD1 matching 9 bases. CDR1 is LGHDT, CDR2 YNNKEL, per germline (reference sequence). The CDR3 contains 16 residues. Losses at the gene ends were 4 bases for V and 0 bases for J; bases not matched to a gene: 6. The CDR3 coding sequence is TGTGCCAGCAGCCTGCGGACAGGGGCGATGAACACTGAAGCTTTCTTT. This gives the protein CASSLRTGAMNTEAFF.

This chain joins TRBV7-9 and TRBJ2-3; D possibly corresponds to TRBD1 (5 bases). The CDR3 totals 16 residues. Looked up from germline, CDR1 is SEHNR and CDR2 is FQNEAQ (reference sequence). Trimming took 5 bases from V and 2 from J, leaving 17 bases between them. The CDR3 loop is CASSVITDRLTDTQYF. Written as DNA, the CDR3 is TGTGCCAGCAGCGTGATTACCGACAGACTCACAGATACGCAGTATTTT.

The chain has TRBV2 and TRBJ1-6; TRBD1 matches at 7 bases. Germline CDR1 and CDR2: SNHLY and FYNNEI. The CDR3 loop spans 14 amino acids. V dropped 6 bases and J dropped 8; count of bases not matched to a gene: 7. CDR3 DNA sequence: TGTGCCAGCAGCGTCCGGGACAGAGATTCACCCCTCCACTTT. Translation gives CASSVRDRDSPLHF.

The chain joins TRBV4-3 to TRBJ2-7; 9 nucleotides match TRBD1. The CDR3 sequence is 16 residues long. Germline trimming cut 0 bases from V and 6 bases from J; bases unmatched to any gene: 9. Per the germline V gene, CDR1 is LGHNA and CDR2 is YSLEER. The CDR3, as DNA: TGCGCCAGCAGCCAAGATCTTACCGGACAGGGGCGCGAGCAGTACTTC. Protein: CASSQDLTGQGREQYF.

The V call is TRBV6-4, the J call TRBJ2-7, with D possibly being TRBD2 (5 bases). The CDR3 runs 11 residues. Germline assignment: CDR1 MRHNA and CDR2 SNTAGT. The ends were cut back, 4 bases at V and 7 bases at J, with 8 bases in the middle. CDR3 loop: CASSATGEQYF. The CDR3 nucleotides read TGTGCCAGCAGTGCGACGGGAGAGCAGTACTTC.

The gene calls are TRBV7-6 and TRBJ2-1; D perhaps matches TRBD1 (6 bases). The CDR3 runs 13 residues. V dropped 1 base and J dropped 7 bases, with 8 bases sitting between them. Germline CDR1 reads SGHVS; CDR2 reads FNYEAQ. The chain's CDR3 is CASSLEGGNEQFF. DNA of the CDR3: TGTGCCAGCAGCTTAGAAGGGGGAAATGAGCAGTTCTTC.

This clone was counted between two and nine times. This chain uses TRBV5-1 with TRBJ2-1; 9 nucleotides line up with TRBD2. The CDR3 loop spans 17 amino acids. In germline, CDR1 is SGHRS, CDR2 YFSETQ. V lost 4 bases to trimming and J lost 4 bases; unmatched junction nucleotides: 12. CDR3 residues: CASSPEKGSGRYNEQFF. The CDR3 DNA is TGCGCCAGCAGCCCCGAGAAGGGTAGCGGGAGATACAATGAGCAGTTCTTC.

The chain links TRBV28 to TRBJ1-2; D unclear. V lost 2 bases, J lost 0 bases, and 7 bases lay in between. The V gene's germline CDR1 is MDHEN and CDR2 SYDVKM. The CDR3 length is 14 residues. The CDR3, as DNA: TGTGCCAGCAGTTTACAGGCAACTAACTATGGCTACACCTTC. It codes for CASSLQATNYGYTF.